A selection of T cell receptor beta chains follows, all from one sample in a study of identical twins. From the 5' RACE reads, TCRdb called clonotypes with MiXCR, one entry per CDR3 protein. The sample carries fewer than 250,000 distinct CDR3 sequences, about 7.5% recorded once. These data were also reused for a study on yellow fever vaccine responses in identical twins.

Sequences were obtained from memory (CD45RO+) T cells sorted from blood. The receptors here all came from a woman aged 18-29 years in good health. CDR3s include the opening cysteine and the closing phenylalanine or tryptophan. Fields, in order: J gene, V gene, D gene, clone size, CDR3 DNA, CDR3 protein. D genes are given only for firm matches. The size field is filled for only some rows; it gives once, few, many or a size class.

j_call: TRBJ1-5; v_call: TRBV25-1; d_call: .; clone_size: .; cdr3_nt: TGTGCCAGCAGCTCGGGGCACCACCTAGGGCAGCCCCAGCATTTT; cdr3_aa: CASSSGHHLGQPQHF
j_call: TRBJ2-3; v_call: TRBV6-4; d_call: TRBD2; clone_size: .; cdr3_nt: TGTGCCAGCAGTGACTCGTTAGCGGGACACACAGATACGCAGTATTTT; cdr3_aa: CASSDSLAGHTDTQYF
j_call: TRBJ1-1; v_call: TRBV24-1; d_call: .; clone_size: many; cdr3_nt: TGTGCCACCAGTGGCGTGGGCCGGAACACTGAAGCTTTCTTT; cdr3_aa: CATSGVGRNTEAFF
j_call: TRBJ2-7; v_call: TRBV3-1; d_call: TRBD2; clone_size: .; cdr3_nt: TGTGCCACCTCCAAGCAAATGCCTAGCGGGAGCCCACACCCCTACGAGCAGTACTTC; cdr3_aa: CATSKQMPSGSPHPYEQYF
j_call: TRBJ2-7; v_call: TRBV28; d_call: TRBD1; clone_size: .; cdr3_nt: TGTGCCAGCAGGTCGGACAGGGCCTCCTACGAGCAGTACTTC; cdr3_aa: CASRSDRASYEQYF
j_call: TRBJ2-1; v_call: TRBV20-1; d_call: .; clone_size: .; cdr3_nt: TGCAGTGCTAGAGATCTCTCCTCTTCCAATGAGCAGTTCTTC; cdr3_aa: CSARDLSSSNEQFF
j_call: TRBJ2-3; v_call: TRBV10-2; d_call: .; clone_size: many; cdr3_nt: TGCGCCAGCAGTATGACCCGAGGACCCACAGATACGCAGTATTTT; cdr3_aa: CASSMTRGPTDTQYF
j_call: TRBJ2-1; v_call: TRBV7-8; d_call: .; clone_size: few; cdr3_nt: TGTGCCAGCCTTAGAGGAGGCGGCGGGACTTACAATGAGCAGTTCTTC; cdr3_aa: CASLRGGGGTYNEQFF
j_call: TRBJ2-3; v_call: TRBV19; d_call: .; clone_size: .; cdr3_nt: TGTGCCAGTAGTATGCGGCTACGGGGAGATACGCAGTATTTT; cdr3_aa: CASSMRLRGDTQYF
j_call: TRBJ2-4; v_call: TRBV28; d_call: .; clone_size: .; cdr3_nt: TGTGCCAGCAGTCTACGTTCCGGGACTGCTATAGCCAAAAACATTCAGTACTTC; cdr3_aa: CASSLRSGTAIAKNIQYF
j_call: TRBJ2-5; v_call: TRBV18; d_call: .; clone_size: .; cdr3_nt: TGTGCCAGCTCACCCGCGCGGTACCAAGAGACCCAGTACTTC; cdr3_aa: CASSPARYQETQYF
j_call: TRBJ2-3; v_call: TRBV5-6; d_call: TRBD2; clone_size: few; cdr3_nt: TGTGCCAGCAGTCGACTAGCGGGGGGTCTCAGCACAGATACGCAGTATTTT; cdr3_aa: CASSRLAGGLSTDTQYF
j_call: TRBJ1-1; v_call: TRBV10-3; d_call: .; clone_size: .; cdr3_nt: TGTGCCATCAGTGGAAAAGAGAGCACTGAAGCTTTCTTT; cdr3_aa: CAISGKESTEAFF
j_call: TRBJ2-7; v_call: TRBV20-1; d_call: TRBD2; clone_size: few; cdr3_nt: TGCAGTGCTAGAGATTTAGCGGGGACCTACGAGCAGTACTTC; cdr3_aa: CSARDLAGTYEQYF
j_call: TRBJ2-5; v_call: TRBV20-1; d_call: TRBD1; clone_size: many; cdr3_nt: TGCAGTGCTACCCTTCACACAGGGGAAGAGACCCAGTACTTC; cdr3_aa: CSATLHTGEETQYF
j_call: TRBJ1-4; v_call: TRBV15; d_call: .; clone_size: many; cdr3_nt: TGTGCCACCAGCAGGGGATCCCAAGGGATTGGTGAAAAACTGTTTTTT; cdr3_aa: CATSRGSQGIGEKLFF
j_call: TRBJ1-1; v_call: TRBV18; d_call: .; clone_size: .; cdr3_nt: TGTGCCAGCTCACGACTTGATACGAACACTGAAGCTTTCTTT; cdr3_aa: CASSRLDTNTEAFF
j_call: TRBJ1-1; v_call: TRBV6-5; d_call: TRBD1; clone_size: .; cdr3_nt: TGTGCCAGCAGTTCCGGGACAGGAGGCCTTCTGAACACTGAAGCTTTCTTT; cdr3_aa: CASSSGTGGLLNTEAFF
j_call: TRBJ2-7; v_call: TRBV18; d_call: TRBD2; clone_size: few; cdr3_nt: TGTGCCAGCTCACCAGGGGGGACTAGCGGCTCCTACGAGCAGTACTTC; cdr3_aa: CASSPGGTSGSYEQYF
j_call: TRBJ2-3; v_call: TRBV10-3; d_call: TRBD1; clone_size: few; cdr3_nt: TGTGCCATCAGTGAGTCGAAGGGTCCGGGACAGGGGTTAACAGATACGCAGTATTTT; cdr3_aa: CAISESKGPGQGLTDTQYF
j_call: TRBJ2-3; v_call: TRBV6-1; d_call: TRBD2; clone_size: few; cdr3_nt: TGTGCCACGCGACTAGCGGGGGCTGGGGCAGATACGCAGTATTTT; cdr3_aa: CATRLAGAGADTQYF
j_call: TRBJ2-3; v_call: TRBV5-1; d_call: TRBD2; clone_size: many; cdr3_nt: TGCGCCAGCAGCTTGGATTGGGGAGGGAGCACAGATACGCAGTATTTT; cdr3_aa: CASSLDWGGSTDTQYF
j_call: TRBJ1-6; v_call: TRBV4-1; d_call: .; clone_size: .; cdr3_nt: TGCGCCAGCAGCCAAGCATCTCCTTATAATTCACCCCTCCACTTT; cdr3_aa: CASSQASPYNSPLHF
j_call: TRBJ2-7; v_call: TRBV11-2; d_call: .; clone_size: few; cdr3_nt: TGTGCCAGCAGCTTCCTCGGGATTGACGAGCAGTACTTC; cdr3_aa: CASSFLGIDEQYF
j_call: TRBJ2-5; v_call: TRBV10-3; d_call: TRBD2; clone_size: many; cdr3_nt: TGTGCCATCAGTCTACTAGCGGGGGCGGGAGAGACCCAGTACTTC; cdr3_aa: CAISLLAGAGETQYF
j_call: TRBJ1-1; v_call: TRBV5-1; d_call: .; clone_size: many; cdr3_nt: TGCGCCAGCAGCTTGACTTCAGGTGGAGCTGAAGCTTTCTTT; cdr3_aa: CASSLTSGGAEAFF
j_call: TRBJ2-7; v_call: TRBV5-8; d_call: TRBD2; clone_size: .; cdr3_nt: TGTGCCAGCAGCCGATCTAGCGGGGGAACCTACGAGCAGTACTTC; cdr3_aa: CASSRSSGGTYEQYF
j_call: TRBJ2-6; v_call: TRBV5-1; d_call: .; clone_size: .; cdr3_nt: TGCGCCAGCGGAGAGGGAGGCAACGTCCTGACTTTC; cdr3_aa: CASGEGGNVLTF
j_call: TRBJ2-7; v_call: TRBV4-2; d_call: .; clone_size: few; cdr3_nt: TGTGCCAGCAGCCAAGAACGAAGACTAGCCTACGAGCAGTACTTC; cdr3_aa: CASSQERRLAYEQYF